Listed below are T cell receptor beta chains from one sample, sequenced in a study of blood T cell repertoires in COVID-19. Assay used: immunoSEQ multiplex PCR; TCRdb lists only in-frame clones, some missing. The sample includes about 100,000 clones, around 81% of them seen just once. The sequencing input was peripheral blood. All receptors come from a man over 45 with active or convalescent COVID-19. CDR3s leave out the opening cysteine and the closing phenylalanine or tryptophan.

>TRBV5-1
ASSPTGQSYNEQF
>TRBV30
AWGQGAQETQY
>TRBV29-1
SANSGINGEQF
>TRBV7-9
ASSQGTDPQY
>TRBV6-1
ASSELGQTNEKLF
>TRBV30
AWSTDRMDEKLF
>TRBV5-5
ASSFEGTGNTGELF
>TRBV27
ASSLSGRFAISEQY
>TRBV30
AWREYRDRGRSISGNTIY
>TRBV6-2/TRBV6-3
ASSYLGLALVEQF
>TRBV19
ASSPGTGRSGNTIY
>TRBV5-1
ASSLDQYEQY
>TRBV28
ARPGQGWVEAF